One sample yielded the 17 T cell receptor beta chains listed below, sequenced in a study of shared clonotypes between healthy human individuals. Sequencing was performed with immunoSEQ multiplex PCR; in TCRdb, only in-frame clones are kept and a portion is missing. The data show some 2,000,000 clones, around 95% seen once. The sequenced material came from naive CD4+ T cells sorted from blood. Subset described: CD45RA+ positively selected. The source of these receptors is a man aged 18 to 30 in good health.

The V gene is TRBV21-1, the J gene TRBJ2-2; the table's D call TRBD2 went unverified against the DNA. TRBV21-1 is designated a pseudogene. The CDR3 is 15 amino acids. In DNA form, the CDR3 reads TGTGCCAGCAGCAAGGAGCGGGAGCGGGCGGGGGAGCTGTTTTTT. Translated: CASSKERERAGELFF.

This chain links TRBV7-2 with TRBJ2-1; D uncertain. The germline V and J ends were trimmed by 2 bases and 6 bases, with 8 bases remaining between them. Germline CDR1 reads SGHTA; CDR2 reads FQGNSA. The CDR3 totals 13 residues. The CDR3 DNA reads TGTGCCAGCAGCTTACCCGGAGTCAATGAGCAGTTCTTC. Amino acid sequence: CASSLPGVNEQFF.

The chain has TRBV11-2 and TRBJ1-2; 7 bases are shared with TRBD1. This CDR3 region has 15 residues. The ends lost 3 bases at V and 5 bases at J; junction bases unmatched: 9. The germline V gene encodes CDR1 SGHAT and CDR2 FQNNGV. The CDR3 sequence is CASSLTGIPSYGYTF. The CDR3 coding sequence is TGTGCCAGCAGCTTGACAGGGATTCCCAGTTATGGCTACACCTTC. Supplemented by reference TRBV11-2 and TRBJ1-2, the full variable domain reads EAGVAQSPRYKIIEKRQSVAFWCNPISGHATLYWYQQILGQGPKLLIQFQNNGVVDDSQLPKDRFSAERLKGVDSTLKIQPAKLEDSAVYLCASSLTGIPSYGYTFGSGTRLTVV.

The V and J genes are TRBV29-1 and TRBJ2-5, with D perhaps TRBD1 or TRBD2 (6 bases each). The germline V and J ends were trimmed by 2 bases and 2 bases, with 9 bases remaining between them. CDR1 and CDR2 from the germline V gene are SQVTM and ANQGSEA. This CDR3 has 13 residues. The CDR3, as DNA: TGCAGCGTTGAAAGGGGGGTTCAAGAGACCCAGTACTTC. Encoded protein: CSVERGVQETQYF.

The chain couples TRBV6-4 to TRBJ2-6; no clear D gene. V gave up 3 bases and J gave up 2 bases, with 5 bases separating them. The CDR3 runs 14 residues. The germline gives CDR1 MRHNA, CDR2 SNTAGT. This chain's CDR3 is CASSEGTGANVLTF. The CDR3 region has the DNA TGTGCCAGCAGTGAGGGGACTGGGGCCAACGTCCTGACTTTC.

The chain joins TRBV28 to TRBJ1-5; D unresolved. V was cut by 5 bases and J by 0 bases, with 11 bases left in between. Germline V gene lookup returns CDR1 MDHEN and CDR2 SYDVKM. This CDR3 spans 15 amino acids. CDR3 sequence reads: CASSPRPYSNQPQHF. The CDR3 region has the DNA TGTGCCAGCAGTCCTCGACCATATAGCAATCAGCCCCAGCATTTT.

The chain couples TRBV5-8 to TRBJ1-5, with D hard to call. The CDR3 runs to 16 residues. Germline V gene sequence: CDR1 SGHTS, CDR2 YDEGEE. Trimming removed 4 bases from V and 2 bases from J, with 16 bases in between. The CDR3: CASSPNLGMGNQPQHF. DNA of the CDR3: TGTGCCAGCAGCCCGAACTTAGGGATGGGCAATCAGCCCCAGCATTTT.

The rearrangement links TRBV21-1 to TRBJ2-7; TRBD2 was called by the table and not checked on the DNA. TRBV21-1 counts as a pseudogene. The CDR3 is 13 residues long. CDR3: CASLSGRLYEQYF. The CDR3 DNA reads TGTGCCAGCCTTAGCGGGAGGCTGTACGAGCAGTACTTC.

This rearrangement joins TRBV5-4 to TRBJ2-1, with 7 positions matching TRBD2. Looked up from germline, CDR1 is SGHNT and CDR2 is YYREEE (reference sequence). This CDR3 comprises 17 residues. The V gene end was trimmed by 0 bases and the J gene end by 0 bases; junction bases not matched to a gene: 6. This chain's CDR3 is CASSLALRGSSYNEQFF. The CDR3 nucleotides read TGTGCCAGCAGCTTGGCCCTGCGCGGGAGCTCCTACAATGAGCAGTTCTTC.

The rearrangement uses TRBV7-8 and TRBJ2-3; D ambiguous. The CDR3 is 13 amino acids. CDR1 is SGHVS and CDR2 is FQNEAQ in the germline V gene. V gave up 2 bases and J gave up 4 bases, with 7 bases separating them. In nucleotides, the CDR3 is TGTGCCAGCAGCTTACAGGTGCCAGATACGCAGTATTTT. It translates to CASSLQVPDTQYF.

The chain uses TRBV5-1 and TRBJ1-5; D is possibly TRBD1 (6 bases). The CDR3 contains 15 residues. V lost 4 bases to trimming and J lost 6 bases, with 17 bases between them. Germline V lookup: CDR1 SGHRS, CDR2 YFSETQ. Written as DNA, the CDR3 is TGCGCCAGCAGCCCCGCGTCGGGGGCTGGTCAGCCCCAGCATTTT. As protein: CASSPASGAGQPQHF. The full variable domain, with the rest looked up from reference TRBV5-1 and TRBJ1-5, is KAGVTQTPRYLIKTRGQQVTLSCSPISGHRSVSWYQQTPGQGLQFLFEYFSETQRNKGNFPGRFSGRQFSNSRSEMNVSTLELGDSALYLCASSPASGAGQPQHFGDGTRLSIL.

The rearrangement joins TRBV28 to TRBJ2-2; 10 bases are a match to TRBD1. The CDR3 is made up of 17 amino acids. Losses at the gene ends were 8 bases for V and 4 bases for J; bases not matched to a gene: 13. The germline V gene encodes CDR1 MDHEN and CDR2 SYDVKM. This chain's CDR3 is CASVRQGAKSGTGELFF. CDR3 bases: TGTGCCAGCGTGAGACAGGGGGCGAAATCAGGCACCGGGGAGCTGTTTTTT.

This chain uses TRBV2 with TRBJ2-6, with D tentatively TRBD1 (7 bases). Germline lookup yields CDR1 SNHLY and CDR2 FYNNEI. The CDR3 sequence is 18 residues long. V lost 2 bases, J lost 2 bases, and 16 bases lay in between. Here the CDR3 DNA reads TGTGCCAGCAGTGAAATCGGCAGGGGGGTCCCTGGGGCCAACGTCCTGACTTTC. Translated, it gives CASSEIGRGVPGANVLTF.

This chain connects TRBV11-2 to TRBJ2-7; TRBD1 matches 8 bases. The germline gives CDR1 SGHAT, CDR2 FQNNGV. V trimming: 6 bases; J trimming: 2 bases; junction bases outside the gene matches: 9. The CDR3 is made up of 15 amino acids. The CDR3, as DNA: TGTGCCAGCAGTCAAGCCCGGGACAGGCCCTACGAGCAGTACTTC. Translation gives CASSQARDRPYEQYF.

V usage is TRBV6-6 and J usage is TRBJ2-7, with D tentatively TRBD1 (5 bases). V was trimmed by 2 bases and J by 3 bases, leaving 14 bases between them. The germline V gene has CDR1 MNHNY and CDR2 SVGAGI (reference sequence). The CDR3 is made up of 15 amino acids. Written as DNA, the CDR3 is TGTGCCAGCAGTTACCAGGGCGGAACCTTCTACGAGCAGTACTTC. Translated, it gives CASSYQGGTFYEQYF.

CDR3: CASRRDSGGRQETQYF. The CDR3 DNA reads as TGTGCCAGCAGAAGGGATAGCGGGGGGCGCCAAGAGACCCAGTACTTC. The chain recombines TRBV2 with TRBJ2-5, with 10 bases lining up with TRBD2. Germline V gene lookup returns CDR1 SNHLY and CDR2 FYNNEI. The CDR3 totals 16 residues. After removal of 6 bases from V and 1 base from J, the junction contained 8 bases not matched to a gene.

V gene TRBV30 combines with J gene TRBJ1-2; possible D gene TRBD1, 5 bases. CDR3 size: 13 residues. Germline V gives CDR1 GTSNPN, CDR2 SVGIG (reference sequence). Trimming removed 0 bases from V and 4 bases from J, with 9 bases in between. CDR3 sequence: CAWSVAQGYGYTF. The CDR3 DNA follows: TGTGCCTGGAGTGTGGCCCAGGGCTATGGCTACACCTTC.